This T cell receptor (beta chain) was observed in a study of blood T cells in healthy people across ages. The overall study: Through template switching, about one barcoded beta molecule was captured per two T cells, as measured in model experiments. The study, taken as a whole, reports: A roughly linear fall in TCR beta diversity per million T cells was seen with increasing age.

With respect to this clonotype: The antigen is unknown. With a much larger clone just one base away, this may be a read error.

The use of a sample-barcoded 5' primer and a J-beta primer mix characterized a second PCR of about 7 to 12 cycles. TCRdb recomputed calls from the 5' RACE reads with MiXCR, one row per CDR3 protein. The sample records about 1.6 million distinct CDR3 sequences, 30% to 40% being singletons. Isolated PBMCs totaled at least 7 million in each sample. The receptor's source is a woman aged 25 to 39 in good health. Sequencing used blood.

Written as DNA, the CDR3 is TGCAGCGTCTCGGGACTAGACTACTACGAGCAGTACTTC. Its translation is CSVSGLDYYEQYF. The chain carries TRBV29-1 and TRBJ2-7; TRBD2 aligns across 8 bases. The CDR3 is 13 residues long. The junction had 7 bases not matched to a gene; V was cut back by 6 bases and J by 3 bases. Germline V gene sequence: CDR1 SQVTM, CDR2 ANQGSEA.